Below, 29 T cell receptor beta chains from the same sample are listed, as sequenced in a study of blood T cell repertoires in COVID-19 (dated by TCRdb to 2018 to 2021). Receptor libraries were prepared by the immunoSEQ multiplex PCR assay. TCRdb limited this immuneACCESS table to in-frame rearrangements with V and J called. A share of clones is missing; checked studies link under half to unresolved V genes, and the rest is unexplained. The sample data list about 70,000 clones, and 78% of these were observed just once. The leading ten clones occupy about 14% of the sample. Sequenced material: peripheral blood. The receptors shown here come from a human donor in a cohort sampled during active COVID-19.

This clone was observed a few times. V is TRBV18 and J is TRBJ2-5; 7 bases align to TRBD1. V gave up 1 base and J gave up 3 bases; unmatched junction bases: 5. The CDR3 spans 15 residues. Germline V lookup: CDR1 KGHSH, CDR2 LQKENI. The CDR3 region is CASSPHRGREETQYF. CDR3 DNA sequence: TGTGCCAGCTCACCACACAGGGGACGGGAAGAGACCCAGTACTTC.

The V call is TRBV19, the J call TRBJ2-1; D is perhaps TRBD1 (5 bases). V was clipped by 6 bases and J by 7 bases, with 13 bases between them. The CDR3 covers 13 residues. Germline lookup yields CDR1 LNHDA and CDR2 SQIVND (reference sequence). CDR3 loop: CASRATGWNEQFF. CDR3 DNA: TGTGCCAGTAGGGCCACAGGTTGGAATGAGCAGTTCTTC.

As to this clone: The same CDR3 is also encoded by other DNA sequences in this sample. The chain employs TRBV12-3 or TRBV12-4 and TRBJ2-3; tentatively, D is TRBD2 (5 bases). Trimming shortened V by 7 bases and J by 6 bases, and 14 bases separated the two germline ends. This CDR3 spans 13 amino acids. The CDR3 loop reads CASTILGGDTQYF. The CDR3 nucleotides read TGTGCCAGCACCATCCTCGGAGGTGATACGCAGTATTTT.

This clone was seen only a few times. The rearrangement links TRBV5-1 to TRBJ2-7; perhaps TRBD1 as D (6 bases). Germline V lookup: CDR1 SGHRS, CDR2 YFSETQ. The V end lost 5 bases, the J end lost 3 bases, and 15 bases lay between the germline ends. The CDR3 is 14 amino acids. The CDR3 reads CASSEDSMLYEQYF. The CDR3 DNA follows: TGCGCCAGCAGTGAGGACAGCATGCTCTACGAGCAGTACTTC.

The chain uses TRBV7-2 and TRBJ2-5; 10 bases map to TRBD1. The V segment lost 3 bases and the J segment 4 bases; nucleotides outside the gene matches: 5. Germline V CDR1 and CDR2: SGHTA, FQGNSA. The CDR3 length is 15 residues. CDR3 sequence reads: CASSLGQGRRETQYF. The CDR3, as DNA: TGTGCCAGCAGCTTGGGACAGGGGAGGAGAGAGACCCAGTACTTC. The full variable domain, with the rest looked up from reference TRBV7-2 and TRBJ2-5, is GAGVSQSPSNKVTEKGKDVELRCDPISGHTALYWYRQSLGQGLEFLIYFQGNSAPDKSGLPSDRFSAERTGGSVSTLTIQRTQQEDSAVYLCASSLGQGRRETQYFGPGTRLLVL.

V and J are TRBV5-4 and TRBJ1-6; D unclear. The CDR3 runs 16 residues. The V end was cut by 0 bases, the J end by 6 bases, with 13 bases between. Germline CDR1 SGHNT, CDR2 YYREEE (reference sequence). CDR3 in amino acids: CASSLGAGKANSPLHF. Written as DNA, the CDR3 is TGTGCCAGCAGCTTGGGGGCCGGGAAGGCTAATTCACCCCTCCACTTT.

V and J are TRBV2 and TRBJ2-1, with D maybe TRBD1 (6 bases). With 6 bases removed from V and 0 bases from J, the gap between germline ends came to 12 bases. The CDR3 covers 15 residues. The V gene's germline CDR1 is SNHLY and CDR2 FYNNEI. CDR3 region: CASRIQGVSYNEQFF. For the CDR3, the DNA is TGTGCCAGCAGGATACAGGGTGTCTCCTACAATGAGCAGTTCTTC.

This clone was counted a single time. This chain joins TRBV7-8 and TRBJ2-7; D gene uncertain. Germline loops: CDR1 SGHVS, CDR2 FQNEAQ. The CDR3 totals 14 residues. V dropped 5 bases and J dropped 1 base, with 12 bases sitting between them. CDR3 in amino acids: CASSLSDGSYEQYF. CDR3 nucleotide sequence: TGTGCCAGCAGCCTTTCTGACGGGTCCTACGAGCAGTACTTC.

The chain has TRBV25-1 and TRBJ1-1; possibly TRBD1 for D (5 bases). The CDR3 length is 15 residues. Germline CDR1 and CDR2: MGHDK and SYGVNS. V was cut by 4 bases and J by 1 base, with 13 bases left in between. As DNA, the CDR3 is TGTGCCAGCAGTGGAAGCCCCAGGGAGAACACTGAAGCTTTCTTT. Translation: CASSGSPRENTEAFF.

The table lists this clone with a few counts. This chain links TRBV28 with TRBJ2-7; D possibly corresponds to TRBD1 (6 bases). The CDR3 length is 17 residues. Trimming cost V 1 base and J 3 bases, with 19 bases left between them. Per germline, CDR1 MDHEN and CDR2 SYDVKM. The CDR3 loop is CASSLLGRGGRNYEQYF. The DNA of the CDR3 is TGTGCCAGCAGTTTATTAGGCAGGGGCGGACGAAACTACGAGCAGTACTTC.

V gene TRBV28 combines with J gene TRBJ1-6, with no clear D. The CDR3 sequence is 16 residues long. The V end was cut by 5 bases, the J end by 7 bases, with 18 bases between. Per germline, CDR1 MDHEN and CDR2 SYDVKM. CDR3 amino acids: CASSPPKGVGNSPLHF. The CDR3 nucleotides are TGTGCCAGCAGTCCCCCCAAGGGAGTGGGCAATTCACCCCTCCACTTT.

This clone showed up just a few times. The chain combines TRBV14 with TRBJ2-7; TRBD1 aligns across 8 bases. Germline V gene data show CDR1 as SGHDN and CDR2 as FVKESK. This CDR3 has 13 amino acids. V dropped 6 bases and J dropped 6; count of bases not matched to a gene: 7. In DNA, the CDR3 is TGTGCCAGCAGGTCTTCAGGGGGCATCGAGCAGTACTTC. It specifies CASRSSGGIEQYF.

J is TRBJ2-1 and V is TRBV29-1; 7 bases are shared with TRBD1. The germline CDR1 and CDR2 sequences are SQVTM and ANQGSEA. This CDR3 is built from 12 residues. With 4 bases clipped from V and 5 bases from J, the junction kept 2 bases outside the gene matches. The DNA for the CDR3 is TGCAGCGTTGGACAGGGCAACAATGAGCAGTTCTTC. Its protein product is CSVGQGNNEQFF.

This chain joins TRBV6-1 and TRBJ2-7, with D possibly TRBD1 on 5 matching bases. V was trimmed by 3 bases and J by 1 base, leaving 10 bases between them. From germline, CDR1 is MNHNS and CDR2 SASEGT. The CDR3 covers 14 residues. This chain's CDR3 is CASSDQGRSYEQYF. The CDR3 nucleotides are TGTGCCAGCAGTGATCAGGGCCGATCCTACGAGCAGTACTTC.

This chain connects TRBV19 to TRBJ2-1; 12 nucleotides agree with TRBD2. The CDR3 loop spans 16 amino acids. V shed 7 bases, J shed 4 bases, and the junction held 8 bases outside the gene matches. In germline, CDR1 is LNHDA, CDR2 SQIVND (reference sequence). The CDR3 spells CASTPSGTSGYNEQFF. CDR3 coding DNA: TGTGCCAGTACTCCTTCCGGGACTAGCGGGTACAATGAGCAGTTCTTC.

V gene TRBV12-3 or TRBV12-4 combines with J gene TRBJ1-2; perhaps TRBD1 as D (5 bases). The CDR3 is made up of 13 amino acids. The V gene lost 3 bases and the J gene lost 5 bases, with 10 bases spanning the gap. The CDR3 here is CASSLGQGYGYTF. The CDR3 bases are TGTGCCAGCAGTTTGGGGCAAGGGTATGGCTACACCTTC.

V usage is TRBV28 and J usage is TRBJ1-5; 9 positions match TRBD1. CDR3 length: 15 amino acids. Trimming cost V 2 bases and J 6 bases; bases outside gene matches: 5. Per the germline V gene, CDR1 is MDHEN and CDR2 is SYDVKM. DNA of the CDR3: TGTGCCAGCAGTTTAGGGACAGGGATAAGTCAGCCCCAGCATTTT. Translated: CASSLGTGISQPQHF.

A remark on this clone: The same CDR3 also results from other DNA sequences found in this sample. This rearrangement joins TRBV4-1 to TRBJ2-2; 9 nucleotides match TRBD2. Germline V gene data show CDR1 as MGHRA and CDR2 as YSYEKL. CDR3 size: 16 residues. V shed 1 base and J 5 bases; nucleotides not matched to a gene: 5. As DNA, the CDR3 is TGCGCCAGCAGCCAAGCCGTGCTAGCGGGGACCGGGGAGCTGTTTTTT. Amino acid sequence: CASSQAVLAGTGELFF.

The sample holds one count of this clone. The genes are TRBV5-8 and TRBJ1-2; D uncertain. The CDR3 extends over 15 amino acids. Trimming cost V 0 bases and J 6 bases, with 15 bases left between them. From germline, CDR1 is SGHTS and CDR2 YDEGEE. The CDR3 region is CASSLGTKLGNGYTF. The CDR3 DNA sequence: TGTGCCAGCAGCTTGGGAACTAAACTCGGGAATGGCTACACCTTC. Based on the CDR3 plus reference TRBV5-8 and TRBJ1-2, the full variable domain is EAGVTQSPTHLIKTRGQQATLRCSPISGHTSVYWYQQALGLGLQFLLWYDEGEERNRGNFPPRFSGRQFPNYSSELNVNALELEDSALYLCASSLGTKLGNGYTFGSGTRLTVV.

This chain uses TRBV5-6 with TRBJ2-5; 9 nucleotides match TRBD1. CDR1 and CDR2 (germline): SGHDT, YYEEEE. This CDR3 contains 15 residues. V dropped 1 base and J dropped 1; count of bases not matched to a gene: 2. The CDR3 nucleotides are TGTGCCAGCAGCTTGCTACAGGGGGCCCAAGAGACCCAGTACTTC. It encodes CASSLLQGAQETQYF.

The V call is TRBV10-1, the J call TRBJ2-5; TRBD2 agrees at 7 bases. The CDR3 is 16 amino acids. The junction had 7 bases not matched to a gene; V was cut back by 2 bases and J by 1 base. Looked up from germline, CDR1 is WNHNN and CDR2 is SYGVQD (reference sequence). CDR3 amino acids: CASSEGVAGVQETQYF. The CDR3 DNA sequence: TGCGCCAGCAGTGAGGGGGTGGCGGGAGTCCAAGAGACCCAGTACTTC.

The rearrangement links TRBV5-4 to TRBJ2-2, with 13 bases aligning to TRBD2. This CDR3 is built from 17 residues. Germline CDR1 and CDR2: SGHNT and YYREEE (reference sequence). Losses at the gene ends were 0 bases for V and 7 bases for J; bases not matched to a gene: 6. CDR3 amino acids: CASSLGTSGRRNGELFF. The CDR3 region has the DNA TGTGCCAGCAGCTTGGGGACTAGCGGGAGACGCAACGGGGAGCTGTTTTTT.

The chain has TRBV5-1 and TRBJ2-7; D might be TRBD2 (5 bases). CDR1 is SGHRS, CDR2 YFSETQ, per germline. Trimming pared 0 bases from V and 6 bases from J, leaving 13 bases between. The CDR3 consists of 14 residues. The CDR3 DNA reads TGCGCCAGCAGCTTGGCCTCCGAGGGCGGCGAGCAGTACTTC. This encodes CASSLASEGGEQYF.

The chain carries TRBV7-9 and TRBJ2-5; 8 bases fit TRBD2. The V gene end was trimmed by 4 bases and the J gene end by 2 bases; junction bases not matched to a gene: 12. The CDR3 is 17 amino acids. In germline, CDR1 is SEHNR, CDR2 FQNEAQ (reference sequence). CDR3 amino acids: CASSWYGSGSRQETQYF. As DNA, the CDR3 is TGTGCCAGCAGCTGGTACGGGAGCGGGAGTAGACAAGAGACCCAGTACTTC.

The chain combines TRBV13 with TRBJ2-7; TRBD2 matches at 8 bases. CDR1 and CDR2 from the germline V gene are PRHDT and FYEKMQ (reference sequence). V dropped 0 bases and J dropped 2; count of bases not matched to a gene: 9. The CDR3 is 17 residues long. CDR3 loop: CASSLGRSGGNAYEQYF. DNA for the CDR3: TGTGCCAGCAGCTTAGGCCGCTCGGGGGGGAATGCCTACGAGCAGTACTTC.

The chain carries TRBV3-1 (or the pseudogene TRBV3-2) and TRBJ1-3, with D perhaps matching TRBD1 (6 bases). The ends were cut back, 2 bases at V and 0 bases at J, with 8 bases in the middle. The CDR3 has 15 residues. CDR1 and CDR2 from the germline V gene are LGHDT and YNNKEL (reference sequence). The CDR3 region has the DNA TGTGCCAGCAGCCAAAGGGGGAGCTCTGGAAACACCATATATTTT. Translating gives CASSQRGSSGNTIYF.

The chain recombines TRBV10-1 with TRBJ2-7; the match to TRBD2 covers 9 bases. Looked up from germline, CDR1 is WNHNN and CDR2 is SYGVQD (reference sequence). The ends lost 5 bases at V and 1 base at J; junction bases unmatched: 6. The CDR3 has 15 residues. CDR3 coding DNA: TGCGCCAGCAGTTCTCGAGCGGGAGGATCCTACGAGCAGTACTTC. Its protein is CASSSRAGGSYEQYF.

The chain is built from TRBV11-3 and TRBJ2-7; 10 nucleotides agree with TRBD2. Germline CDR1 is SGHNT and CDR2 is YENEEA. The CDR3 extends over 14 amino acids. J was trimmed by 0 bases and V by 5 bases; bases with no gene match: 1. CDR3 sequence: CASSPSGSSYEQYF. CDR3 sequence (DNA): TGTGCCAGCAGCCCTAGCGGGAGCTCCTACGAGCAGTACTTC.

As concerns this clone: The same CDR3 can be traced to other DNA sequences in this sample. The V gene is TRBV5-1, the J gene TRBJ2-7; a possible D gene is TRBD2 (6 bases). Germline CDR1 SGHRS, CDR2 YFSETQ. V lost 4 bases and J 1 base, leaving 12 bases between the germline ends. This CDR3 has 14 amino acids. The CDR3 sequence: CASSGQGGSYEQYF. The CDR3 DNA sequence: TGCGCCAGCAGCGGCCAGGGAGGTTCCTACGAGCAGTACTTC. Complete variable domain (other parts from reference TRBV5-1 and TRBJ2-7): KAGVTQTPRYLIKTRGQQVTLSCSPISGHRSVSWYQQTPGQGLQFLFEYFSETQRNKGNFPGRFSGRQFSNSRSEMNVSTLELGDSALYLCASSGQGGSYEQYFGPGTRLTVT.